This T cell receptor beta chain was found in a study of identifying expanded T cells in peripheral blood. With 9 bases clipped from V and 1 base from J, the junction kept 6 bases outside the gene matches. From germline, CDR1 is SGHDT and CDR2 YYEEEE. CDR3 length: 14 amino acids. The protocol was immunoSEQ multiplex PCR, while the TCRdb copy is restricted to in-frame clones and leaves out a portion. The table records some 54,000 clones, roughly 82% of them present only once. Study-wide results and limits: Across healthy donors, higher total template counts meant significantly greater two-week count variance. Over about two and four weeks, about 15 and 18 clones changed, versus around 1.2 between replicates.

During the collection period, no donor immune events like infections were recorded. Points on this clone: Its specificity is unknown.

The sequencing sample was made of blood. This clonotype was obtained from a person aged 18 to 70 in good health. The chain is built from TRBV5-6 and TRBJ2-5, with 10 bases matching TRBD2. Written as DNA, the CDR3 is TGTGCCACCTCCGGGACTAGCGCCCAAGAGACCCAGTACTTC. Translated: CATSGTSAQETQYF.